The rows below give T cell receptor beta chains drawn from one sample of a study of T cell responses to AZD1222 COVID-19 vaccine. Produced via immunoSEQ multiplex PCR; TCRdb's table is partial and in-frame only. The sample yields 150,000 to 200,000 clones, roughly 92% seen once. The material was peripheral blood, obtained 28 days after the second AZD1222 dose. All receptors derive from an adult who received the AZD1222 COVID-19 vaccine. Each CDR3 is given with its conserved first and last residue. D genes are given only for firm matches. Size tells how often a clone was seen (once, few, many) or the class of an expanded clone, and some rows leave it out.

TRBJ2-2,.,TRBV9,.,TGTGCCAGCAGCGTAGCTGAAGGTTTCCGGGAGCTGTTTTTT,CASSVAEGFRELFF
TRBJ1-2,.,TRBV29-1,.,TGCAGCGTTGAGGGGCAAATTTATGGCTACACCTTC,CSVEGQIYGYTF
TRBJ1-3,TRBD1,TRBV28,.,TGTGCCAGCAGTTTTGGGGACAGGGTCTTCTCTGGAAACACCATATATTTT,CASSFGDRVFSGNTIYF
TRBJ1-1,.,TRBV6-5,.,TGTGCCAGCAGTTACCACGGCCGTCGGCAGAACACTGAAGCTTTCTTT,CASSYHGRRQNTEAFF
TRBJ1-1,.,TRBV7-9,.,TGTGCCAGCAGCTTATTAGGCAGCGAGAACACTGAAGCTTTCTTT,CASSLLGSENTEAFF
TRBJ2-5,.,TRBV5-1,.,TGCGCCAGCAGAGGGGCACAGCAAGAGACCCAGTACTTC,CASRGAQQETQYF
TRBJ1-2,.,TRBV27,.,TGTGCCAGCCGACTTTCGGGGGGGGTCTATGGCTACACCTTC,CASRLSGGVYGYTF
TRBJ1-3,TRBD1,TRBV6-5,.,TGTGCCAGCAGTTACCCAGGGGGCAAACCTGGAAACACCATATATTTT,CASSYPGGKPGNTIYF
TRBJ1-1,.,TRBV5-1,.,TGCGCCAGCAGCTCGACAGTGAGGAACACTGAAGCTTTCTTT,CASSSTVRNTEAFF
TRBJ2-6,.,TRBV19,once,TGTGCCAGTAGTATTTTTTCCGGTGGACAAACTGGGGCCAACGTCCTGACTTTC,CASSIFSGGQTGANVLTF
TRBJ1-6,.,TRBV9,.,TGTGCCAGCAGCCTCCGGTTGGACTATAATTCACCCCTCCACTTT,CASSLRLDYNSPLHF
TRBJ2-5,.,TRBV10-3,.,TGTGCCATCAGTGACAGGGAAGAGACCCAGTACTTC,CAISDREETQYF
TRBJ2-1,.,TRBV7-8,.,TGTGCCAGCAGCTTAGTATTCCCGGCTGACAGGATGGGTGAGCAGTTCTTC,CASSLVFPADRMGEQFF
TRBJ2-5,.,TRBV27,.,TGTGCCAGCAGTTTCGCGATCCAAGAGACCCAGTACTTC,CASSFAIQETQYF
TRBJ1-2,.,TRBV21-1,.,TGTGCCAGCAGCAAAGCCAGCATCCGGGACCCAGGTGGCTACACCTTC,CASSKASIRDPGGYTF
TRBJ1-1,.,TRBV6-5,.,TGTGCCAGCAGTTACTCGGGAGTCCAGTTCGGTACTGAAGCTTTCTTT,CASSYSGVQFGTEAFF
TRBJ2-1,TRBD2,TRBV14,.,TGTGCCAGCAGCCCGCTAGCGGGGGGGCCCCGGGAGCAGTTCTTC,CASSPLAGGPREQFF
TRBJ1-6,TRBD1,TRBV28,.,TGTGCCAGCAGTTTGGTGGGGACAGGGGCTGATTCACCCCTCCACTTT,CASSLVGTGADSPLHF
TRBJ2-5,TRBD2,TRBV5-1,once,TGCGCCAGCAGCAACGGGACTAGCGGGGCGGAGACCCAGTACTTC,CASSNGTSGAETQYF
TRBJ2-7,TRBD1,TRBV10-3,.,TGTGCCATCAGTGAGTCGAGGGACAGGGCTCGGGTGCAGTACTTC,CAISESRDRARVQYF
TRBJ2-1,.,TRBV21-1,.,TGTGCCAGCAGCAACCGAGGGGGCAGCTCCTACAATGAGCAGTTCTTC,CASSNRGGSSYNEQFF
TRBJ2-1,TRBD1,TRBV28,.,TGTGCCAGCAGTTTATCCGGGACAGGGGGTGAGCAGTTCTTC,CASSLSGTGGEQFF
TRBJ2-1,TRBD2,TRBV12-3/TRBV12-4,.,TGTGCCAGCAGCTCCGGGGGGGAGCAGTTCTTC,CASSSGGEQFF
TRBJ1-5,.,TRBV9,.,TGTGCCAGCAGCCCCAACCCGGGGGAGCCCCAGCATTTT,CASSPNPGEPQHF
TRBJ1-2,TRBD1,TRBV6-5,.,TGTGCCAGCAGATCGACAGGGGCCTTTTATGGCTACACCTTC,CASRSTGAFYGYTF
TRBJ1-5,.,TRBV28,.,TGTGCCAGCAGTACCCCAGCCTCCCACAATCTCCAGCATTTT,CASSTPASHNLQHF
TRBJ1-1,.,TRBV7-3,.,TGTGCCAGCAGCTTAACGAGTGCCACTGAAGCTTTCTTT,CASSLTSATEAFF